Each of the 5 T cell receptor beta chains below was sequenced from the same sample in a study of cytomegalovirus exposure and HLA in healthy donors. PCR employed 60 Vbeta and 13 Jbeta primers. Using immunoSEQ multiplex PCR, the repertoire was profiled, and TCRdb retains in-frame clones only, with some absent. The table includes tens of thousands of clones, about 80% detected once. The sample taken for sequencing was PBMCs. Every receptor here comes from a man aged 25-40 years in good health and CMV-seronegative.

The chain uses TRBV7-3 and TRBJ1-5, with D possibly matching TRBD1 (5 bases). Trimming pared 5 bases from V and 2 bases from J, leaving 16 bases between. Germline-derived CDR1 and CDR2 are SGHTA and FQGTGA. The CDR3 spans 16 residues. CDR3: CASSRRRQGGNQPQHF. The DNA of the CDR3 is TGTGCCAGCAGCCGTCGAAGGCAGGGCGGCAATCAGCCCCAGCATTTT.

DNA for the CDR3: TGTGCCAGCAGCCCGGGACAGATACAAGAGACCCAGTACTTC. It encodes CASSPGQIQETQYF. V and J are TRBV5-8 and TRBJ2-5; TRBD1 aligns across 7 bases. This CDR3 spans 14 amino acids. Germline V gives CDR1 SGHTS, CDR2 YDEGEE. Trimming cost V 4 bases and J 2 bases; bases outside gene matches: 5. Full variable domain (remainder filled in from reference TRBV5-8 and TRBJ2-5): EAGVTQSPTHLIKTRGQQATLRCSPISGHTSVYWYQQALGLGLQFLLWYDEGEERNRGNFPPRFSGRQFPNYSSELNVNALELEDSALYLCASSPGQIQETQYFGPGTRLLVL.

The rearrangement links TRBV27 to TRBJ2-3, with 9 bases that match TRBD2. The length of the CDR3 is 16 residues. V shed 2 bases, J shed 3 bases, and the junction held 6 bases outside the gene matches. Germline V CDR1 and CDR2: MNHEY, SMNVEV (reference sequence). In DNA form, the CDR3 reads TGTGCCAGCAGTTTAAGGTTAGCGGGGGTTACAGATACGCAGTATTTT. Its translation: CASSLRLAGVTDTQYF.

A remark on this clone: The same CDR3 is also encoded by other DNA sequences in this sample. The chain uses TRBV7-3 and TRBJ1-1; TRBD1 matches at 7 bases. V lost 4 bases, J lost 0 bases, and 2 bases stayed unmatched. Germline CDR1 SGHTA, CDR2 FQGTGA. This CDR3 comprises 14 residues. For the CDR3, the DNA is TGTGCCAGCAGCTCGGACAGGATGAACACTGAAGCTTTCTTT. Its protein product is CASSSDRMNTEAFF.

V is TRBV2 and J is TRBJ1-6; no definite D call. CDR1 and CDR2 (germline): SNHLY, FYNNEI. V lost 4 bases to trimming and J lost 9 bases, with 13 bases between them. The CDR3 sequence is 14 residues long. CDR3: CASSGGAEGSPLHF. As DNA, the CDR3 is TGTGCCAGCAGTGGTGGAGCAGAGGGTTCACCCCTCCACTTT.